This T cell receptor (beta chain) was captured in a study of blood T cell repertoires in COVID-19. V gave up 1 base and J gave up 4 bases; unmatched junction bases: 3. The length of the CDR3 is 14 residues. Germline lookup yields CDR1 MGHRA and CDR2 YSYEKL. Only in-frame clones appear in the TCRdb table, and some are missing; sequencing was by immunoSEQ multiplex PCR. The table records 55,000 to 75,000 clones, roughly 90% of them present only once. The TCR comes from a human donor in a cohort sampled during active COVID-19. Sequencing used peripheral blood. V and J are TRBV4-1 and TRBJ1-2; 7 bases agree with TRBD1. The CDR3 region is CASSQGDRVYGYTF. In nucleotides, the CDR3 is TGCGCCAGCAGCCAAGGAGACAGGGTCTATGGCTACACCTTC.